This TCR beta chain was captured in a study of shared clonotypes between healthy human individuals. The table came from immunoSEQ multiplex PCR; TCRdb's copy has only in-frame clones and leaves some out. The sample yields some 800,000 clones, over 90% seen once. The CDR3 is made up of 15 amino acids. The trim removed 0 bases at V and 4 bases at J, leaving 5 bases unmatched. CDR1 is SGHKS, CDR2 YYEKEE, per germline (reference sequence). The naive CD8 fraction comprised CD45RO-negative cells positively selected for CCR7 and excluded terminally differentiated effector memory CD45RA+ cells. This sequence was found in a man younger than 40 in good health. Sequenced input: naive CD8+ T cells sorted from blood. The chain has TRBV5-5 and TRBJ2-7; TRBD2 aligns across 9 bases. The CDR3 DNA follows: TGTGCCAGCAGCTTGGGGCGGGAGGGCTTGTACGAGCAGTACTTC. It specifies CASSLGREGLYEQYF.